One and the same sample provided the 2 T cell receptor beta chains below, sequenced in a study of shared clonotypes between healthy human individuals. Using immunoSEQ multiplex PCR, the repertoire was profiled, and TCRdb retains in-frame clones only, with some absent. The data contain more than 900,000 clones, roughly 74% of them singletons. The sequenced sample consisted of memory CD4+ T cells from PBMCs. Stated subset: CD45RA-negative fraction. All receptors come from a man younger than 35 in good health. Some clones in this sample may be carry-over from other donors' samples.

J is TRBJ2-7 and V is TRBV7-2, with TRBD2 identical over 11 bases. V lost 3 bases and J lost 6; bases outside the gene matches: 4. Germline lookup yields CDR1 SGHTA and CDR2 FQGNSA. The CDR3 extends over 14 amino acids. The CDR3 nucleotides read TGTGCCAGCAGCTTCGTGCTAGCGGGAGGCGAGCAGTACTTC. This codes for CASSFVLAGGEQYF. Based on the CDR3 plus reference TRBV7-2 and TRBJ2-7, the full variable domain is GAGVSQSPSNKVTEKGKDVELRCDPISGHTALYWYRQSLGQGLEFLIYFQGNSAPDKSGLPSDRFSAERTGGSVSTLTIQRTQQEDSAVYLCASSFVLAGGEQYFGPGTRLTVT.

CDR3 DNA: TGTGCCAGCAGCTCGGCTTCGTACGAGCAGTTCTTC. Encoded protein: CASSSASYEQFF. This chain uses TRBV7-3 with TRBJ2-1; D ambiguous. Trimming took off 4 bases at V and 10 bases at J, with 11 bases between the two ends. Germline-derived CDR1 and CDR2 are SGHTA and FQGTGA. The CDR3 length is 12 residues.